What follows is one T cell receptor beta chain and its context. This clone's antigen is unknown. Base qualities are not recorded, but no much larger clone differs from it by a single base. Sequencing was carried out with an Illumina HiSeq 1500. The public sequencing data were trimmed at Q25 with fastp and processed into clonotypes with MiXCR by TCRdb, which kept only in-frame beta chains. All rows with the same CDR3 protein become a single entry with the most common DNA and genes. For this sample the table gives about 900,000 distinct CDR3 sequences, of which less than 40% were detected only once. Roughly 13% of the sample is taken by the ten largest. These data are taken from a study of T cell repertoires in cytomegalovirus infection (dated by TCRdb to about 2019). With regard to the full study: Recently identified HLA-C-restricted CMV epitopes, whose presentation resists viral immunomodulation, were targeted by peptide stimulations together with well-studied HLA-B-restricted epitopes. Because public TCR beta signatures pointed to carriage of CMV infection together with the matching HLA type, the HLA type of each donor mattered for the analysis.

Taken from cysteine to phenylalanine, the CDR3 has 14 residues. Solely the CDR3 DNA is kept, with 42 bases framed from the first base. In the germline V gene, CDR1 corresponds to SQVTM and CDR2 to ANQGSEA. Trimming takes 5 bases from V and 0 bases from J, and the germline ends sit 12 bases apart. Results and caveats for the whole study, not just this receptor: Cumulative frequency of public TCR beta family members discriminated carriers of CMV infection plus the relevant HLA type in this cohort and an independent 352-donor cohort. In the ex vivo response, HLA-C-restricted CMV-specific TCR beta clonotypes were dominant, and in two of eight donors the single most frequent clonotype came from this HLA-C-restricted group.

The treatment or condition tag for this specimen amounts to: in vitro stimulation with specific CMV peptide epitopes to enrich CMV-specific T cells. In this chain, TRBV29-1 is recombined with TRBJ2-3, with the D gene uncertain. Sample: cultured CD8+ T cells from PBMCs, taken from culture after CMV antigen stimulation. The TCR originated in a human donor in good health (CMV status not recorded). Some clones in this sample may be carry-over from other donors' samples. The DNA reads as follows: TGCAGCGTTCCCCCCGGATTCAGCACAGATACGCAGTATTTT. It specifies CSVPPGFSTDTQYF.